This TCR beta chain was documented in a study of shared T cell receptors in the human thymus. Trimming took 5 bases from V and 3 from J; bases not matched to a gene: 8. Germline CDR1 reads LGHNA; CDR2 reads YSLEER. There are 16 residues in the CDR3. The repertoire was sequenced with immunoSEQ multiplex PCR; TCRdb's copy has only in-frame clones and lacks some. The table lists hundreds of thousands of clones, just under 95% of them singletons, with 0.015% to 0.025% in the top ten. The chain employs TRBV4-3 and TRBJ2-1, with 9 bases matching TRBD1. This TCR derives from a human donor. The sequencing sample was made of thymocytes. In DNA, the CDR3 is TGCGCCAGCAGCTTTGCCGGGACAGGGTTCTACAATGAGCAGTTCTTC. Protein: CASSFAGTGFYNEQFF.